This T cell receptor beta chain was profiled in a study of immune evolution from preneoplasia to lung adenocarcinoma. Sequenced by immunoSEQ multiplex PCR; TCRdb stores in-frame clones only, minus some. The sample holds about 3,000 clones, roughly four fifths seen once. Note on this clone: The antigen is unknown.

V was pared by 4 bases and J by 7 bases, with 4 bases of the junction left unmatched. CDR3 size: 14 residues. Germline CDR1 is SGHAT and CDR2 is FQNNGV. Study-level results: Later-stage lesions seemingly showed higher T cell density and diversity than normal lung. Top clone share appeared to fall from AAH through AIS, MIA, adenocarcinoma.

Between about 2014 and 2018, patients underwent resection in Japan or China. Histologic diagnosis was independently verified by two lung pathologists. The rearrangement links TRBV11-2 to TRBJ2-1; TRBD2 matches at 10 bases. The origin of this receptor is a person aged 65 to 85 with lung adenocarcinoma. The sequencing sample was made of FFPE adjacent normal lung tissue. The CDR3 spells CASSYVAGGNEQFF. The CDR3 DNA reads TGTGCCAGCAGCTATGTAGCGGGAGGTAATGAGCAGTTCTTC.